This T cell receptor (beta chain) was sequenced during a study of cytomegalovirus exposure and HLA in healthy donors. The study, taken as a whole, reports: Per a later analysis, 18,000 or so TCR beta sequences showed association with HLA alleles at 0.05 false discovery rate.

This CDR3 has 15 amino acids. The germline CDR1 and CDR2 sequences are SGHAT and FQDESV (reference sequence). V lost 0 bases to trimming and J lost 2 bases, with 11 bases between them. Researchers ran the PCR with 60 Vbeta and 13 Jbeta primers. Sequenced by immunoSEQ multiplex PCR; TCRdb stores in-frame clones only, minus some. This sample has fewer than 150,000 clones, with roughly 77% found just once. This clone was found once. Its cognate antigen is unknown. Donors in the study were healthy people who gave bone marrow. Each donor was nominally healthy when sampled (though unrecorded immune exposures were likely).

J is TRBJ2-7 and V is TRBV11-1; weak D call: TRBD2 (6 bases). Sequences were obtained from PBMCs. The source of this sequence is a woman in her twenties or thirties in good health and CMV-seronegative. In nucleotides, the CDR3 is TGTGCCAGCAGCTTAGCGCCCGGACTAACCTACGAGCAGTACTTC. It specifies CASSLAPGLTYEQYF. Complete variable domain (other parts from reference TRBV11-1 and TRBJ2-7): EAEVAQSPRYKITEKSQAVAFWCDPISGHATLYWYRQILGQGPELLVQFQDESVVDDSQLPKDRFSAERLKGVDSTLKIQPAELGDSAMYLCASSLAPGLTYEQYFGPGTRLTVT.